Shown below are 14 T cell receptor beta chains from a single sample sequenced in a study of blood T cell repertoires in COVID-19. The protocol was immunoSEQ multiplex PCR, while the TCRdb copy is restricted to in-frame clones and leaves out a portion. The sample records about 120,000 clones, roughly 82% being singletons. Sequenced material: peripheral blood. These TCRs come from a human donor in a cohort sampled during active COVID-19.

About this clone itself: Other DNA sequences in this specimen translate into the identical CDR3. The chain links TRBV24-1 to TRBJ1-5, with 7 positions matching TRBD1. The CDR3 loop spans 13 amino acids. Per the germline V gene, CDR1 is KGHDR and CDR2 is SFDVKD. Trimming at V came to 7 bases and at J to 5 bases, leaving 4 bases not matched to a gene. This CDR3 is CATRDRAYQPQHF. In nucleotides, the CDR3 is TGTGCCACCAGAGACAGGGCCTATCAGCCCCAGCATTTT.

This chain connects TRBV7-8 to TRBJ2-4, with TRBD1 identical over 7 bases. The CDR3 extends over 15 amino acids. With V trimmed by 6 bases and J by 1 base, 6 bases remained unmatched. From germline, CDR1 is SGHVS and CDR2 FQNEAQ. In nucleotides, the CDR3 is TGTGCCAGCAGTTCGACAGGGCGGGCCAAAAACATTCAGTACTTC. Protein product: CASSSTGRAKNIQYF.

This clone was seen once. DNA for the CDR3: TGTGCCAGTAGCCCTTTGGGACTAGCCGAGACCCAGTACTTC. Protein sequence: CASSPLGLAETQYF. The chain recombines TRBV19 with TRBJ2-5; 9 nucleotides agree with TRBD2. This CDR3 is 14 amino acids long. V was pared by 6 bases and J by 5 bases, with 7 bases of the junction left unmatched. The germline V gene encodes CDR1 LNHDA and CDR2 SQIVND (reference sequence).

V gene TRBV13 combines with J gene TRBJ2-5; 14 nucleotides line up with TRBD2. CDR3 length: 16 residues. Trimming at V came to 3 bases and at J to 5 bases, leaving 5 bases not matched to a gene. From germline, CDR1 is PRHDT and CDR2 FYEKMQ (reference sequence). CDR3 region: CASSLTSGGAGETQYF. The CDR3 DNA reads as TGTGCCAGCAGCTTGACTAGCGGGGGGGCTGGGGAGACCCAGTACTTC.

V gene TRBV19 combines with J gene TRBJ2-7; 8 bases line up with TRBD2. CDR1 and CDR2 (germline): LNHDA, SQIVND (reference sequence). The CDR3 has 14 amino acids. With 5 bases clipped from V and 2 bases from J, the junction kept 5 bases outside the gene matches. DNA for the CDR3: TGTGCCAGTAGTTCGGGACTAGACACCTACGAGCAGTACTTC. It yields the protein CASSSGLDTYEQYF.

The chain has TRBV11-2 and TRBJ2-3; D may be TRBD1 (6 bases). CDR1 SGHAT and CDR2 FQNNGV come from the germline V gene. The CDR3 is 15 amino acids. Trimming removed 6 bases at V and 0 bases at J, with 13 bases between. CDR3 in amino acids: CASRGDITSTDTQYF. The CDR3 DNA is TGTGCCAGCAGGGGGGACATAACTAGCACAGATACGCAGTATTTT.

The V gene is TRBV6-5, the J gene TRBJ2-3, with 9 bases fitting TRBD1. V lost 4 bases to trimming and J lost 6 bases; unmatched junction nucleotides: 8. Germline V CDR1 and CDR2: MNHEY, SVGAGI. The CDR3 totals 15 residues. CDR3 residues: CASSWEGQGLDTQYF. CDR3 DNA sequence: TGTGCCAGCAGTTGGGAGGGACAGGGTCTGGATACGCAGTATTTT.

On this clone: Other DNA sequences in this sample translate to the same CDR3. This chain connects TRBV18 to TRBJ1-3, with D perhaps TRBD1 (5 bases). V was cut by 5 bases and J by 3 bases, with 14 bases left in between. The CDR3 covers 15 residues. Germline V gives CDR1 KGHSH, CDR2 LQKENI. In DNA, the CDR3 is TGTGCCAGCTCAGCGACGGGGGTATTTGGAAACACCATATATTTT. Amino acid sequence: CASSATGVFGNTIYF.

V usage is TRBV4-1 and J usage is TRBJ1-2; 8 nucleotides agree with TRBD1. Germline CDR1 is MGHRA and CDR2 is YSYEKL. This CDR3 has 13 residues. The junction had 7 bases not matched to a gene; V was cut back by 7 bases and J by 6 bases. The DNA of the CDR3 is TGCGCCAGCACCGGGACAGGTGTGAATGGCTACACCTTC. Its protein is CASTGTGVNGYTF.

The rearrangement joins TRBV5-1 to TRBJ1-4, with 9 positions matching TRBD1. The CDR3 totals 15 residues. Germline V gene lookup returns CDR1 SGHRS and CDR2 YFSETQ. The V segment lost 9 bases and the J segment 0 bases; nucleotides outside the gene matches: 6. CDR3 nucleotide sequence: TGCGCCACCGGACAGGGGACAGCAACTAATGAAAAACTGTTTTTT. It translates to CATGQGTATNEKLFF.

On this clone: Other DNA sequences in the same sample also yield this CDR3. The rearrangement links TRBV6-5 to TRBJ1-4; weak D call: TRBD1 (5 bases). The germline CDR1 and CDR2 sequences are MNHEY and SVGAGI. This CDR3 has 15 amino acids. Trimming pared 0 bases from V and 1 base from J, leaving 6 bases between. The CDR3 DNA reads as TGTGCCAGCAGTTACTCTAGGGGAACTAATGAAAAACTGTTTTTT. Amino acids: CASSYSRGTNEKLFF.

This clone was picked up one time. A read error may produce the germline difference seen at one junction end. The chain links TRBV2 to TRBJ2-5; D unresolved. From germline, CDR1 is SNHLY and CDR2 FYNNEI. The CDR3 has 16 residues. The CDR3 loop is CASSEVGRDFQEAQYF. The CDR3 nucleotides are TGTGCCAGCAGTGAAGTGGGTAGAGATTTCCAAGAGGCCCAGTACTTC.

The CDR3 sequence is CASSYGQGGNTEAFF. CDR3 DNA sequence: TGTGCCAGCAGTTACGGGCAGGGCGGGAACACTGAAGCTTTCTTT. The chain uses TRBV6-5 and TRBJ1-1, with D possibly TRBD1 on 5 matching bases. The CDR3 runs to 15 residues. The V gene lost 2 bases and the J gene lost 1 base, with 11 bases spanning the gap. The germline V gene has CDR1 MNHEY and CDR2 SVGAGI.

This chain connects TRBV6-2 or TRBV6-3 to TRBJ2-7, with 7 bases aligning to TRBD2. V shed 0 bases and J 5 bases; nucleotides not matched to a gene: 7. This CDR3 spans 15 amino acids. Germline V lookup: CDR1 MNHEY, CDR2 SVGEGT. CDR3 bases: TGTGCCAGCAGTTACTCAGGGAGGGGTTCCCACGAGCAGTACTTC. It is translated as CASSYSGRGSHEQYF.